What follows are 4 T cell receptor beta chains derived from one specimen sequenced in a study of cytomegalovirus exposure and HLA in healthy donors. The PCR contained 60 Vbeta and 13 Jbeta primers. Clones were read by immunoSEQ multiplex PCR, and TCRdb kept only the in-frame ones, dropping some. The top ten clones hold 11% to 15% of a sample with almost 70,000 clones, approximately 70% of them seen once. The sequencing sample was made of PBMCs. The receptors originated from a male donor in good health and CMV-seropositive.

This chain links TRBV7-9 with TRBJ1-2; D remains ambiguous. The germline V and J ends were trimmed by 1 base and 4 bases, with 7 bases remaining between them. The germline CDR1 and CDR2 sequences are SEHNR and FQNEAQ (reference sequence). The CDR3 has 13 residues. The DNA for the CDR3 is TGTGCCAGCAGCTTAGACGGGAGCTATGGCTACACCTTC. This translates into CASSLDGSYGYTF.

The V call is TRBV5-1, the J call TRBJ1-2; 9 bases align to TRBD1. Germline V gene lookup returns CDR1 SGHRS and CDR2 YFSETQ. The CDR3 has 15 residues. J gave up 7 bases and V 4 bases, and 11 bases lay outside the gene matches. Here the CDR3 reads CASSEGQGVVGGYTF. CDR3 sequence (DNA): TGCGCCAGCAGCGAGGGACAGGGTGTTGTTGGTGGCTACACCTTC.

The chain recombines TRBV2 with TRBJ2-7; 8 nucleotides line up with TRBD2. V dropped 4 bases and J dropped 6; count of bases not matched to a gene: 5. The CDR3 is made up of 13 amino acids. The germline V gene has CDR1 SNHLY and CDR2 FYNNEI. CDR3 loop: CASSGGLEREQYF. CDR3 DNA sequence: TGTGCCAGCAGTGGGGGACTAGAGCGCGAGCAGTACTTC.

The chain employs TRBV6-1 and TRBJ2-7, with 7 bases that match TRBD1. The CDR3 runs 14 residues. Losses at the gene ends were 5 bases for V and 4 bases for J; bases not matched to a gene: 8. Germline CDR1 MNHNS, CDR2 SASEGT. CDR3: CASSPNRGRYEQYF. In DNA, the CDR3 is TGTGCCAGCAGTCCGAACAGGGGCAGATACGAGCAGTACTTC.